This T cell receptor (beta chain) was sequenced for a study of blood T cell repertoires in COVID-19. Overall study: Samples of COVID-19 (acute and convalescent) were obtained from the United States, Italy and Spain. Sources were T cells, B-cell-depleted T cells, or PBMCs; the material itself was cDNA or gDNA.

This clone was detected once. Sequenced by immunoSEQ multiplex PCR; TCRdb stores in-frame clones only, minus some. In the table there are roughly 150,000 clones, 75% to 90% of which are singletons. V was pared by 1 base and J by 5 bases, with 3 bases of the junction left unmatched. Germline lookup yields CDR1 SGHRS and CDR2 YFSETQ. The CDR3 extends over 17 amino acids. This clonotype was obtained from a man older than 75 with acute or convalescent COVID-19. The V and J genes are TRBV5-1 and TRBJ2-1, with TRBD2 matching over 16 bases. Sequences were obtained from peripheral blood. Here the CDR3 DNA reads TGCGCCAGCAGCTTGTCGGGACTAGCGGGGGGGCACAATGAGCAGTTCTTC. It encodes CASSLSGLAGGHNEQFF.